This TCR beta chain was identified during a study of post-analysis software for immune sequencing data. Study findings and constraints: About five TRBV segments were more frequent in patients than controls; TRBV5-6, TRBV5-1 and TRBV20-1 belonged to this group.

Unique-molecular-identifier-tagged TCR beta cDNA libraries were used. TCRdb fed the PCR reads into MiXCR, producing one record per CDR3 protein. This sample carries 750,000 to 950,000 distinct CDR3 sequences, around 42% of them seen once, and the ten largest clones take 4.9%. The CDR3 is 14 amino acids. Trimming removed 4 bases from V and 7 bases from J, with 19 bases in between. Germline V gene sequence: CDR1 SQVTM, CDR2 ANQGSEA. To note about this clonotype: As yet, its antigen is unknown.

This TCR was recovered from a girl under 18 with multiple sclerosis. The sequenced sample consisted of blood. The rearrangement links TRBV29-1 to TRBJ2-5; a possible D gene is TRBD1 (6 bases). In DNA form, the CDR3 reads TGCAGCGTTGTTCAGACGGGGAGAGGGGGGACCCAGTACTTC. It translates to CSVVQTGRGGTQYF.